A single sample is the source of the 32 T cell receptor beta chains below, sequenced in a study of blood T cell repertoires in COVID-19. Sequenced by immunoSEQ multiplex PCR; TCRdb stores in-frame clones only, minus some. Here the sample spans tens of thousands of clones, more than 75% being singletons. The sample comprised peripheral blood. Every receptor here comes from a human donor in a cohort sampled during active COVID-19.

The chain couples TRBV10-3 to TRBJ2-2, with 14 positions matching TRBD2. CDR3 size: 16 residues. J gave up 6 bases and V 6 bases, and 6 bases lay outside the gene matches. The germline V gene has CDR1 ENHRY and CDR2 SYGVKD. CDR3 bases: TGTGCCATCAGCCCGGGACTAGCGGGAGCCGCCGGGGAGCTGTTTTTT. Its protein is CAISPGLAGAAGELFF.

This chain uses TRBV4-2 with TRBJ2-5, with 12 bases identical to TRBD2. The CDR3 has 16 amino acids. The germline V gene has CDR1 LGHNA and CDR2 YNFKEQ. After removal of 3 bases from V and 0 bases from J, the junction contained 2 bases not matched to a gene. Written as DNA, the CDR3 is TGTGCCAGCAGCCAGGGGACTAGCGGGCACCAAGAGACCCAGTACTTC. This codes for CASSQGTSGHQETQYF.

This chain links TRBV28 with TRBJ2-5; 9 nucleotides align to TRBD2. The trim removed 5 bases at V and 5 bases at J, leaving 6 bases unmatched. Looked up from germline, CDR1 is MDHEN and CDR2 is SYDVKM. CDR3 length: 14 amino acids. CDR3 coding DNA: TGTGCCAGCAGTCCTTTAGCGGGAGTGGAGACCCAGTACTTC. Translation gives CASSPLAGVETQYF.

This chain connects TRBV2 to TRBJ2-5, with D possibly being TRBD1 (6 bases). The CDR3 covers 14 residues. Germline values: CDR1 SNHLY, CDR2 FYNNEI. With 5 bases removed from V and 3 bases from J, the gap between germline ends came to 13 bases. CDR3 sequence: CASSTGTLKETQYF. The DNA of the CDR3 is TGTGCCAGCAGTACCGGGACACTAAAAGAGACCCAGTACTTC.

This clone was counted once. The chain links TRBV7-9 to TRBJ2-3, with D uncertain. The V end was cut by 3 bases, the J end by 2 bases, with 18 bases between. The CDR3 sequence is 17 residues long. Germline CDR1 reads SEHNR; CDR2 reads FQNEAQ (reference sequence). CDR3 bases: TGTGCCAGCAGCTTTCCCCCCGCTAGAAGTTTCACAGATACGCAGTATTTT. It specifies CASSFPPARSFTDTQYF. The full variable domain, rest sourced from reference TRBV7-9 and TRBJ2-3, is DTGVSQNPRHKITKRGQNVTFRCDPISEHNRLYWYRQTLGQGPEFLTYFQNEAQLEKSRLLSDRFSAERPKGSFSTLEIQRTEQGDSAMYLCASSFPPARSFTDTQYFGPGTRLTVL.

This chain uses TRBV5-1 with TRBJ2-3; no reliable D call. V shed 1 base and J shed 2 bases, with 11 bases lying between them. The CDR3 loop spans 15 amino acids. CDR1 SGHRS and CDR2 YFSETQ come from the germline V gene. This CDR3 reads CASSLLGKDTDTQYF. The CDR3 nucleotides are TGCGCCAGCAGCTTGCTAGGTAAAGACACAGATACGCAGTATTTT. Full variable domain (remainder filled in from reference TRBV5-1 and TRBJ2-3): KAGVTQTPRYLIKTRGQQVTLSCSPISGHRSVSWYQQTPGQGLQFLFEYFSETQRNKGNFPGRFSGRQFSNSRSEMNVSTLELGDSALYLCASSLLGKDTDTQYFGPGTRLTVL.

V usage is TRBV5-1 and J usage is TRBJ2-7; 8 bases line up with TRBD2. CDR1 is SGHRS, CDR2 YFSETQ, per germline. Unmatched junction bases numbered 4, after V lost 2 bases and J lost 6 bases. The length of the CDR3 is 13 residues. CDR3 region: CASSLGGRPEQYF. The CDR3, as DNA: TGCGCCAGCAGCTTAGGCGGGAGGCCCGAGCAGTACTTC.

This clone appeared a few times. In the same sample, other DNA sequences code for this CDR3. The chain recombines TRBV11-3 with TRBJ2-7, with TRBD2 identical over 8 bases. CDR1 and CDR2 from the germline V gene are SGHNT and YENEEA. The CDR3 is 13 amino acids. The J segment lost 3 bases and the V segment lost 3 bases, leaving 1 base of the junction unmatched. CDR3 region: CASSLSGSYEQYF. CDR3 coding DNA: TGTGCCAGCAGCTTGAGCGGGAGCTACGAGCAGTACTTC.

On this clone itself: At one of its ends the junction is not consistent with the germline gene, which may arise from a read error. The rearrangement links TRBV7-9 to TRBJ2-2; the D gene is possibly TRBD2 (5 bases). The V gene's germline CDR1 is SEHNR and CDR2 FQNEAQ (reference sequence). The CDR3 has 19 residues. CDR3 sequence: CATSLGANANPRNTGELFF. CDR3 sequence (DNA): TGTGCCACCAGCCTGGGAGCGAACGCAAACCCGAGAAACACCGGGGAGCTGTTTTTT.

This sequence joins TRBV9 and TRBJ2-3; no definite D call. V was pared by 4 bases and J by 4 bases, with 7 bases between. Germline assignment: CDR1 SGDLS and CDR2 YYNGEE. This CDR3 region has 12 residues. Here the CDR3 reads CASSLGADTQYF. CDR3 bases: TGTGCCAGCAGCCTGGGCGCAGATACGCAGTATTTT.

The chain has TRBV29-1 and TRBJ2-1, with 8 bases aligning to TRBD1. The CDR3 sequence is 13 residues long. Trimming at V came to 5 bases and at J to 12 bases, leaving 12 bases not matched to a gene. The germline V gene has CDR1 SQVTM and CDR2 ANQGSEA. As DNA, the CDR3 is TGCAGCGTTACTAGGACAGGGATGGTAGGGCAGTTCTTC. Translated: CSVTRTGMVGQFF.

The V call is TRBV19, the J call TRBJ2-3, with TRBD2 identical over 7 bases. Looked up from germline, CDR1 is LNHDA and CDR2 is SQIVND (reference sequence). V lost 3 bases to trimming and J lost 1 base; unmatched junction nucleotides: 7. CDR3 length: 16 amino acids. The CDR3 reads CASSIAGALGTDTQYF. The CDR3 bases are TGTGCCAGTAGTATTGCGGGAGCCCTCGGCACAGATACGCAGTATTTT.

The chain couples TRBV27 to TRBJ2-1; the match to TRBD2 covers 7 bases. The CDR3 sequence is 18 residues long. Per germline, CDR1 MNHEY and CDR2 SMNVEV (reference sequence). The ends lost 2 bases at V and 0 bases at J; junction bases unmatched: 10. In DNA form, the CDR3 reads TGTGCCAGCAGTTTAATAATGGGGGAGGGCCCCTCCTACAATGAGCAGTTCTTC. It is translated as CASSLIMGEGPSYNEQFF.

The V call is TRBV5-6, the J call TRBJ1-1; D possibly corresponds to TRBD1 (6 bases). Per the germline V gene, CDR1 is SGHDT and CDR2 is YYEEEE. The ends were cut back, 0 bases at V and 2 bases at J, with 17 bases in the middle. This CDR3 has 17 amino acids. The CDR3, as DNA: TGTGCCAGCAGCTTGGGGCCTCCGGGACAAACAAACACTGAAGCTTTCTTT. This gives the protein CASSLGPPGQTNTEAFF.

This clone appeared once. The chain employs TRBV19 and TRBJ2-3; 8 bases line up with TRBD2. V was clipped by 5 bases and J by 2 bases; unmatched bases: 12. Germline V gene lookup returns CDR1 LNHDA and CDR2 SQIVND (reference sequence). The CDR3 is 17 amino acids. The CDR3 DNA reads as TGTGCCAGTAGTGTGTCCGGGCGGGAGGCCCTCACAGATACGCAGTATTTT. The encoded protein is CASSVSGREALTDTQYF. Full variable domain (outside the CDR3, taken from reference TRBV19 and TRBJ2-3): DGGITQSPKYLFRKEGQNVTLSCEQNLNHDAMYWYRQDPGQGLRLIYYSQIVNDFQKGDIAEGYSVSREKKESFPLTVTSAQKNPTAFYLCASSVSGREALTDTQYFGPGTRLTVL.

This rearrangement joins TRBV10-3 to TRBJ2-7, with D possibly being TRBD1 (5 bases). This CDR3 is 16 amino acids long. The V gene's germline CDR1 is ENHRY and CDR2 SYGVKD. V dropped 6 bases and J dropped 3 bases, with 21 bases sitting between them. The CDR3 region is CAISPIWSQGNYEQYF. In DNA form, the CDR3 reads TGTGCCATCAGCCCCATATGGAGTCAGGGAAACTACGAGCAGTACTTC.

This chain uses TRBV7-6 with TRBJ1-5, with 8 bases that match TRBD1. Germline V gene sequence: CDR1 SGHVS, CDR2 FNYEAQ. The CDR3 contains 17 residues. V was pared by 1 base and J by 0 bases, with 5 bases of the junction left unmatched. The CDR3 nucleotides read TGTGCCAGCAGCTTAGGACAGGGGATTTATAGCAATCAGCCCCAGCATTTT. This sequence encodes CASSLGQGIYSNQPQHF.

The CDR3 sequence is CASSQGTGAPSGYTF. CDR3 DNA: TGTGCCAGCAGCCAAGGGACAGGGGCCCCGTCGGGCTACACCTTC. The chain is built from TRBV11-2 and TRBJ1-2; TRBD1 aligns across 10 bases. Looked up from germline, CDR1 is SGHAT and CDR2 is FQNNGV. Trimming cost V 5 bases and J 8 bases; bases outside gene matches: 11. This CDR3 comprises 15 residues.

V and J are TRBV5-1 and TRBJ2-7; weak D call: TRBD1 (5 bases). Germline CDR1 and CDR2: SGHRS and YFSETQ. There are 13 residues in the CDR3. V was clipped by 4 bases and J by 2 bases, with 10 bases between them. The DNA of the CDR3 is TGCGCCAGCAGCCCCTCAGGGCCCTACGAGCAGTACTTC. Translated: CASSPSGPYEQYF.

The rearrangement uses TRBV7-2 and TRBJ2-1; 12 positions agree with TRBD1. The CDR3 totals 16 residues. V lost 5 bases and J lost 7; bases outside the gene matches: 9. Looked up from germline, CDR1 is SGHTA and CDR2 is FQGNSA. The CDR3 DNA reads TGTGCCAGCAGCCCCGGGGGGACAGGGGGCTTGAATGAGCAGTTCTTC. Residues: CASSPGGTGGLNEQFF.

The chain has TRBV4-2 and TRBJ2-7; TRBD2 aligns across 8 bases. Germline V CDR1 and CDR2: LGHNA, YNFKEQ. The CDR3 sequence is 16 residues long. The V gene end was trimmed by 1 base and the J gene end by 0 bases; junction bases not matched to a gene: 5. CDR3 in DNA: TGTGCCAGCAGCCAAGCTTTAGCGGGGACCTCCTACGAGCAGTACTTC. Translating gives CASSQALAGTSYEQYF.

This clone was found once. The rearrangement joins TRBV5-1 to TRBJ2-7, with 10 bases aligning to TRBD1. V trimming: 4 bases; J trimming: 1 base; junction bases outside the gene matches: 2. Germline CDR1 SGHRS, CDR2 YFSETQ. This CDR3 spans 14 amino acids. The CDR3 nucleotides are TGCGCCAGCAGCACGGACAGGGGGTCCTACGAGCAGTACTTC. It specifies CASSTDRGSYEQYF.

CDR3 nucleotide sequence: TGTGCCAGCAGTGACAGGGGCTCGTTTGAGACCCAGTACTTC. Translating it yields CASSDRGSFETQYF. The rearrangement links TRBV25-1 to TRBJ2-5; TRBD1 might be the D (6 bases). Trimming cost V 3 bases and J 5 bases, with 13 bases left between them. Germline CDR1 and CDR2: MGHDK and SYGVNS. The CDR3 covers 14 residues. Full variable domain (remainder filled in from reference TRBV25-1 and TRBJ2-5): EADIYQTPRYLVIGTGKKITLECSQTMGHDKMYWYQQDPGMELHLIHYSYGVNSTEKGDLSSESTVSRIRTEHFPLTLESARPSHTSQYLCASSDRGSFETQYFGPGTRLLVL.

The chain is built from TRBV20-1 and TRBJ1-1; a possible D gene is TRBD1 (6 bases). The V gene's germline CDR1 is DFQATT and CDR2 SNEGSKA (reference sequence). There are 15 residues in the CDR3. V lost 3 bases, J lost 1 base, and 15 bases lay in between. CDR3 protein: CSASRPGATNTEAFF. The CDR3 region has the DNA TGCAGTGCTAGTCGGCCAGGGGCTACGAACACTGAAGCTTTCTTT.

This chain connects TRBV7-9 to TRBJ2-1, with 8 nucleotides matching TRBD1. Looked up from germline, CDR1 is SEHNR and CDR2 is FQNEAQ (reference sequence). With V trimmed by 6 bases and J by 3 bases, 7 bases remained unmatched. CDR3 length equals 15 residues. DNA for the CDR3: TGTGCCAGCAGTCCTCAGGGGGCCCGCTACAATGAGCAGTTCTTC. Translation gives CASSPQGARYNEQFF.

The chain recombines TRBV5-8 with TRBJ2-1, with D tentatively TRBD2 (6 bases). CDR1 and CDR2 from the germline V gene are SGHTS and YDEGEE. This CDR3 region has 15 residues. Trimming removed 1 base at V and 3 bases at J, with 11 bases between. CDR3 loop: CASSLLGGYYNEQFF. The CDR3 DNA sequence: TGTGCCAGCAGCTTGTTGGGGGGATACTACAATGAGCAGTTCTTC.

V and J are TRBV5-1 and TRBJ1-6; 9 positions match TRBD1. In germline, CDR1 is SGHRS, CDR2 YFSETQ. The length of the CDR3 is 15 residues. Germline trimming cut 5 bases from V and 8 bases from J; bases unmatched to any gene: 8. In DNA form, the CDR3 reads TGCGCCAGCAGAAGCCGGGACAGGGACGATTCACCCCTCCACTTT. Amino acid sequence: CASRSRDRDDSPLHF.

The chain combines TRBV19 with TRBJ2-7, with D possibly being TRBD1 (5 bases). CDR1 is LNHDA, CDR2 SQIVND, per germline (reference sequence). Trimming took off 8 bases at V and 3 bases at J, with 11 bases between the two ends. The CDR3 consists of 12 residues. The CDR3 DNA reads as TGTGCCAGTTCTGGGGCCTTCTACGAGCAGTACTTC. It translates to CASSGAFYEQYF.

This clone was found a few times. The rearrangement joins TRBV14 to TRBJ1-2; D gene unclear. This CDR3 has 14 residues. Germline-derived CDR1 and CDR2 are SGHDN and FVKESK. The ends were cut back, 4 bases at V and 4 bases at J, with 13 bases in the middle. In nucleotides, the CDR3 is TGTGCCAGCAGCCCCCTTAGCCCGGGCTATGGCTACACCTTC. The encoded protein is CASSPLSPGYGYTF.

A single count supports this clone. This chain joins TRBV30 and TRBJ2-7; D might be TRBD2 (6 bases). The CDR3 length is 14 residues. Germline V gives CDR1 GTSNPN, CDR2 SVGIG (reference sequence). The ends were cut back, 3 bases at V and 0 bases at J, with 12 bases in the middle. Here the CDR3 DNA reads TGTGCCTGGAGACGGGACGGGAGCTCCTACGAGCAGTACTTC. Residues: CAWRRDGSSYEQYF.

The gene calls are TRBV25-1 and TRBJ2-2; no clear D. The CDR3 runs 14 residues. Germline V gives CDR1 MGHDK, CDR2 SYGVNS. Trimming pared 5 bases from V and 1 base from J, leaving 8 bases between. CDR3 nucleotide sequence: TGTGCCAGCAGTCGACACCAGAACACCGGGGAGCTGTTTTTT. Its translation: CASSRHQNTGELFF. The full variable domain, completed using reference TRBV25-1 and TRBJ2-2, is EADIYQTPRYLVIGTGKKITLECSQTMGHDKMYWYQQDPGMELHLIHYSYGVNSTEKGDLSSESTVSRIRTEHFPLTLESARPSHTSQYLCASSRHQNTGELFFGEGSRLTVL.

V and J are TRBV20-1 and TRBJ1-1, with D hard to call. The CDR3 is made up of 15 amino acids. V shed 3 bases and J shed 1 base, with 15 bases lying between them. CDR1 and CDR2 (germline): DFQATT, SNEGSKA (reference sequence). The CDR3 DNA follows: TGCAGTGCTAGTTTTTCGGTGCAAGAGAACACTGAAGCTTTCTTT. Its translation: CSASFSVQENTEAFF.